Presented here are 20 T cell receptor beta chains from one specimen sequenced in a study of cytomegalovirus exposure and HLA in healthy donors (TCRdb year 2017). The library was produced with the immunoSEQ multiplex PCR assay. For the multiplex PCR, a mixture combining 60 forward primers for TCR Vbeta segments and 13 reverse primers for TCR Jbeta segments was used. TCRdb took this table from immuneACCESS and kept in-frame rearrangements with V and J called. Such tables lack part of the clones; where checked against another copy, unresolved V genes explain under half of the gap, and the rest is unexplained. This sample gives some 200,000 clones in total; around four fifths of them show up just once. Less than 3% of the sample goes to the ten largest clones. Sequencing input: PBMCs. All receptors derive from a woman aged 40 to 55 in good health and CMV-seronegative.

The chain has TRBV11-2 and TRBJ1-1; D gene ambiguous. Germline lookup yields CDR1 SGHAT and CDR2 FQNNGV. The CDR3 length is 13 residues. V was trimmed by 1 base and J by 8 bases, leaving 11 bases between them. CDR3 protein: CASSLATPGEAFF. The CDR3 DNA reads TGTGCCAGCAGCTTAGCGACCCCGGGGGAAGCTTTCTTT.

J is TRBJ1-4 and V is TRBV2, with D possibly TRBD1 on 6 matching bases. CDR1 is SNHLY, CDR2 FYNNEI, per germline. The CDR3 has 15 amino acids. Deletions cut 5 bases from V and 3 bases from J, with 13 bases between. In DNA, the CDR3 is TGTGCCAGCAGTCCTGGGGGCGCAGCTAATGAAAAACTGTTTTTT. It encodes CASSPGGAANEKLFF.

Details on this clone: A read error may account for a junction end that differs from germline. This rearrangement joins TRBV7-9 to TRBJ2-7, with 10 positions matching TRBD2. Germline CDR1 reads SEHNR; CDR2 reads FQNEAQ (reference sequence). The CDR3 is made up of 15 amino acids. In DNA, the CDR3 is TGTTCCAGCAGCAAACTAGCGGGACCCAATCACGAGCAGTACTTC. The encoded protein is CSSSKLAGPNHEQYF.

This rearrangement joins TRBV7-9 to TRBJ2-3; 8 bases agree with TRBD2. Trimming cost V 8 bases and J 1 base; bases outside gene matches: 8. Germline values: CDR1 SEHNR, CDR2 FQNEAQ (reference sequence). The CDR3 is 15 amino acids. The CDR3 nucleotides read TGTGCCAGCGGCCCGGGGGGGCACGGCACAGATACGCAGTATTTT. As protein: CASGPGGHGTDTQYF. Based on the CDR3 plus reference TRBV7-9 and TRBJ2-3, the full variable domain is DTGVSQNPRHKITKRGQNVTFRCDPISEHNRLYWYRQTLGQGPEFLTYFQNEAQLEKSRLLSDRFSAERPKGSFSTLEIQRTEQGDSAMYLCASGPGGHGTDTQYFGPGTRLTVL.

V gene TRBV5-1 combines with J gene TRBJ2-7; TRBD2 agrees at 7 bases. CDR1 is SGHRS, CDR2 YFSETQ, per germline. The CDR3 sequence is 15 residues long. V was clipped by 4 bases and J by 0 bases; unmatched bases: 7. The CDR3 nucleotides read TGCGCCAGCAGCATAGGAATAGCGGGCTCCTACGAGCAGTACTTC. Translation gives CASSIGIAGSYEQYF.

The rearrangement uses TRBV10-2 and TRBJ1-5; 7 positions match TRBD1. The CDR3 has 16 residues. Germline assignment: CDR1 WSHSY and CDR2 SAAADI. V dropped 2 bases and J dropped 4; count of bases not matched to a gene: 8. The CDR3 nucleotides read TGCGCCAGCAGTGAGGCCAGGGGGGTCCCAAATCAGCCCCAGCATTTT. It yields the protein CASSEARGVPNQPQHF.

This chain joins TRBV28 and TRBJ2-7; TRBD1 matches at 10 bases. V shed 4 bases, J shed 2 bases, and the junction held 5 bases outside the gene matches. The CDR3 contains 15 residues. CDR1 and CDR2 (germline): MDHEN, SYDVKM. The CDR3 spells CASSSRTGGAYEQYF. CDR3 sequence (DNA): TGTGCCAGCAGTTCCAGGACAGGGGGGGCCTACGAGCAGTACTTC.

In its sample, this clone was seen once. V usage is TRBV6-1 and J usage is TRBJ2-1; 11 nucleotides align to TRBD2. CDR3 length: 15 amino acids. Germline values: CDR1 MNHNS, CDR2 SASEGT. V shed 3 bases and J 8 bases; nucleotides not matched to a gene: 6. The CDR3 DNA reads as TGTGCCAGCAGTGATAGCGGGAGGGCCCGGGATGAGCAGTTCTTC. As protein: CASSDSGRARDEQFF.

The chain is built from TRBV15 and TRBJ2-1; D possibly corresponds to TRBD2 (6 bases). Trimming took 0 bases from V and 0 from J, leaving 15 bases between them. Germline values: CDR1 LNHNV, CDR2 YYDKDF (reference sequence). The length of the CDR3 is 18 residues. The CDR3 sequence is CATSRDDDAGSSYNEQFF. The CDR3, as DNA: TGTGCCACCAGCAGAGATGATGATGCCGGGAGCTCCTACAATGAGCAGTTCTTC.

V usage is TRBV7-9 and J usage is TRBJ2-2; D possibly corresponds to TRBD1 (6 bases). This CDR3 is 16 amino acids long. Trimming shortened V by 0 bases and J by 0 bases, and 8 bases separated the two germline ends. Germline V gene sequence: CDR1 SEHNR, CDR2 FQNEAQ (reference sequence). In DNA form, the CDR3 reads TGTGCCAGCAGCTTAGCGAGGACAGCGAACACCGGGGAGCTGTTTTTT. This gives the protein CASSLARTANTGELFF.

V is TRBV27 and J is TRBJ1-2, with D perhaps matching TRBD1 (6 bases). Trimming removed 7 bases at V and 2 bases at J, with 17 bases between. The length of the CDR3 is 15 residues. Looked up from germline, CDR1 is MNHEY and CDR2 is SMNVEV (reference sequence). Here the CDR3 reads CASKLEDSFNYGYTF. The CDR3 region has the DNA TGTGCCAGCAAACTAGAGGACAGTTTCAACTATGGCTACACCTTC.

The chain couples TRBV18 to TRBJ2-3, with a possible D match to TRBD1 (5 bases). The CDR3 is made up of 13 amino acids. The V and J ends lost 0 bases and 6 bases respectively, with 7 bases between them. The germline V gene encodes CDR1 KGHSH and CDR2 LQKENI. In DNA, the CDR3 is TGTGCCAGCTCACCACCTTCAGGGGATACGCAGTATTTT. Amino acid sequence: CASSPPSGDTQYF.

The chain has TRBV7-9 and TRBJ2-1; TRBD1 matches at 9 bases. There are 16 residues in the CDR3. Trimming cost V 5 bases and J 7 bases; bases outside gene matches: 12. CDR1 and CDR2 (germline): SEHNR, FQNEAQ (reference sequence). In DNA form, the CDR3 reads TGTGCCAGCAGCCTAAATCTCGGGACAGGGATGAATGAGCAGTTCTTC. Translation: CASSLNLGTGMNEQFF.

The chain is built from TRBV4-1 and TRBJ2-5, with D maybe TRBD1 (5 bases). The length of the CDR3 is 13 residues. The V gene lost 1 base and the J gene lost 5 bases, with 8 bases spanning the gap. In germline, CDR1 is MGHRA, CDR2 YSYEKL. CDR3 in amino acids: CASSQGTSETQYF. The CDR3 nucleotides are TGCGCCAGCAGCCAAGGGACATCGGAGACCCAGTACTTC.

The chain combines TRBV7-6 with TRBJ1-5; 8 bases agree with TRBD1. V lost 5 bases to trimming and J lost 2 bases; unmatched junction nucleotides: 5. CDR1 SGHVS and CDR2 FNYEAQ come from the germline V gene. The CDR3 loop spans 15 amino acids. The CDR3 here is CASSRGQGGNQPQHF. The DNA of the CDR3 is TGTGCCAGCAGCCGAGGACAGGGTGGCAATCAGCCCCAGCATTTT.

This clone was detected once. The rearrangement joins TRBV29-1 to TRBJ1-1, with TRBD1 matching 7 bases. This CDR3 region has 14 residues. The trim removed 3 bases at V and 1 base at J, leaving 5 bases unmatched. Germline assignment: CDR1 SQVTM and CDR2 ANQGSEA. In nucleotides, the CDR3 is TGCAGCGTTGACCGGACAGGCCAGAACACTGAAGCTTTCTTT. This encodes CSVDRTGQNTEAFF.

The chain has TRBV11-3 and TRBJ2-1, with a possible D match to TRBD2 (5 bases). V dropped 4 bases and J dropped 5 bases, with 12 bases sitting between them. CDR3 length equals 14 residues. Germline-derived CDR1 and CDR2 are SGHNT and YENEEA. Written as DNA, the CDR3 is TGTGCCAGCAGCTCGGACTTCGGGAACAATGAGCAGTTCTTC. Its protein product is CASSSDFGNNEQFF.

This sequence joins TRBV9 and TRBJ2-7; 9 bases agree with TRBD1. The CDR3 is 14 amino acids. With V trimmed by 4 bases and J by 3 bases, 5 bases remained unmatched. Germline V gene data show CDR1 as SGDLS and CDR2 as YYNGEE. The CDR3 coding sequence is TGTGCCAGCAGCATTACGGGACAGGGCTACGAGCAGTACTTC. Amino acids: CASSITGQGYEQYF.

A few counts support this clone. V is TRBV28 and J is TRBJ1-2, with TRBD1 identical over 8 bases. From germline, CDR1 is MDHEN and CDR2 SYDVKM. CDR3 size: 13 residues. Trimming cost V 5 bases and J 8 bases; bases outside gene matches: 7. CDR3 bases: TGTGCCAGCAGTCCGGACAGGGCGCAAGGCTACACCTTC. Its translation: CASSPDRAQGYTF.

The CDR3 region has the DNA TGTGCCAGCAGTTCCCTCTTAACTGGAGAGACCCAGTACTTC. This sequence encodes CASSSLLTGETQYF. The genes are TRBV27 and TRBJ2-5; D not certain. CDR1 is MNHEY and CDR2 is SMNVEV in the germline V gene (reference sequence). V lost 4 bases, J lost 4 bases, and 13 bases lay in between. There are 14 residues in the CDR3.